These 8 T cell receptor beta chains came from one sample sequenced in a study of CD8+ T cells in alopecia areata. Treatment indicated: oral pan-JAK inhibitor, 5-10 mg twice daily. After isolation, RNA underwent reverse transcription to generate cDNA as the sequencing template. Some clones are missing from TCRdb's copy, which holds only in-frame ones; the method was immunoSEQ multiplex PCR. The sample records 150,000 or so clones, less than 70% being singletons. The source was CD4+ T cells sorted from blood, collected at week 4, from a patient treated with tofacitinib. All receptors derive from a human donor with alopecia areata.

This chain connects TRBV5-6 to TRBJ2-5, with 9 bases identical to TRBD2. This CDR3 contains 14 residues. The junction had 2 bases not matched to a gene; V was cut back by 3 bases and J by 2 bases. Germline loops: CDR1 SGHDT, CDR2 YYEEEE. CDR3 in amino acids: CASSSRGGQETQYF. The CDR3 DNA is TGTGCCAGCAGCTCGCGGGGGGGACAAGAGACCCAGTACTTC.

This clone was observed once. The chain links TRBV5-4 to TRBJ2-5; 7 positions agree with TRBD1. The CDR3 length is 14 residues. The V segment lost 5 bases and the J segment 2 bases; nucleotides outside the gene matches: 6. Germline lookup yields CDR1 SGHNT and CDR2 YYREEE (reference sequence). DNA for the CDR3: TGTGCCAGCAGTCTGACAGGGTGGCAAGAGACCCAGTACTTC. Translation: CASSLTGWQETQYF.

This CDR3 reads CAWSVVGGYGYTF. For the CDR3, the DNA is TGTGCCTGGAGTGTGGTAGGGGGCTATGGCTACACCTTC. V and J are TRBV30 and TRBJ1-2; the D gene is possibly TRBD1 (6 bases). This CDR3 is built from 13 residues. V was shortened by 0 bases and J by 4 bases, with 9 bases between the two germline ends. The V gene's germline CDR1 is GTSNPN and CDR2 SVGIG (reference sequence).

The rearrangement uses TRBV15 and TRBJ2-5; possible D gene TRBD1, 5 bases. Per germline, CDR1 LNHNV and CDR2 YYDKDF (reference sequence). Trimming cost V 2 bases and J 2 bases, with 9 bases left between them. The CDR3 has 14 amino acids. Here the CDR3 DNA reads TGTGCCACCAGCAGACGAGACAGTCAAGAGACCCAGTACTTC. It encodes CATSRRDSQETQYF.

About this clone itself: Other nucleotide sequences in the sample specify the same CDR3. The rearrangement joins TRBV29-1 to TRBJ2-5; D is unclear. Per germline, CDR1 SQVTM and CDR2 ANQGSEA. The CDR3 spans 13 residues. The V gene lost 1 base and the J gene lost 5 bases, with 11 bases spanning the gap. The DNA of the CDR3 is TGCAGCGTTGAAGTAGGGCTGGGGGAGACCCAGTACTTC. Its protein product is CSVEVGLGETQYF.

The genes are TRBV5-6 and TRBJ1-1; D not certain. The V gene lost 0 bases and the J gene lost 2 bases, with 14 bases spanning the gap. Per germline, CDR1 SGHDT and CDR2 YYEEEE. The CDR3 loop spans 16 amino acids. The CDR3 spells CASSLERKGYNTEAFF. In DNA, the CDR3 is TGTGCCAGCAGCTTGGAACGGAAGGGATATAACACTGAAGCTTTCTTT.

The chain links TRBV28 to TRBJ1-2; TRBD1 agrees at 7 bases. Germline V gene data show CDR1 as MDHEN and CDR2 as SYDVKM. This CDR3 comprises 18 residues. With V trimmed by 6 bases and J by 2 bases, 18 bases remained unmatched. For the CDR3, the DNA is TGTGCCAGCAGCCTAACCCTCATAGCCGAGACAGGGAACTATGGCTACACCTTC. This gives the protein CASSLTLIAETGNYGYTF.

The chain carries TRBV7-2 and TRBJ2-7; the D is unclear. CDR1 and CDR2 from the germline V gene are SGHTA and FQGNSA. The CDR3 is made up of 12 amino acids. The V end was cut by 2 bases, the J end by 3 bases, with 5 bases between. The CDR3 region is CASSLLGYEQYF. The CDR3 region has the DNA TGTGCCAGCAGCTTATTGGGCTACGAGCAGTACTTC.